Below, 12 T cell receptor beta chains from the same sample are listed, as sequenced in a study of T cells after posttransplantation cyclophosphamide. Assay used: immunoSEQ multiplex PCR; TCRdb lists only in-frame clones, some missing. Found here are tens of thousands of clones, about 94% of them singletons; the top ten hold roughly 3%. Sample: PBMCs. Receptors originate from a woman aged 25 to 39 in good health and a related stem cell transplant donor.

A single count supports this clone. The chain is built from TRBV19 and TRBJ2-7; 7 bases map to TRBD1. The CDR3 contains 14 residues. CDR1 is LNHDA and CDR2 is SQIVND in the germline V gene (reference sequence). The V segment lost 9 bases and the J segment 1 base; nucleotides outside the gene matches: 9. This CDR3 is CASKTETGSYEQYF. The CDR3 DNA sequence: TGTGCCAGCAAGACTGAGACAGGGTCCTACGAGCAGTACTTC.

This clone was seen once. This chain connects TRBV7-6 to TRBJ2-2; 7 bases line up with TRBD2. V lost 1 base and J lost 0; bases outside the gene matches: 5. CDR1 SGHVS and CDR2 FNYEAQ come from the germline V gene. CDR3 length: 17 amino acids. The CDR3 coding sequence is TGTGCCAGCAGCTTAGAAGCTAGCGGTGCGAACACCGGGGAGCTGTTTTTT. Translating it yields CASSLEASGANTGELFF.

This clone was detected a few times. This chain uses TRBV4-2 with TRBJ2-3; tentatively, D is TRBD1 (7 bases). Germline values: CDR1 LGHNA, CDR2 YNFKEQ. Trimming took 0 bases from V and 4 from J, leaving 17 bases between them. This CDR3 comprises 17 residues. The CDR3 region is CASSQDAKQGGSDTQYF. The CDR3, as DNA: TGTGCCAGCAGCCAAGATGCGAAGCAGGGGGGTTCAGATACGCAGTATTTT.

The V call is TRBV4-3, the J call TRBJ1-1; D gene unclear. CDR1 LGHNA and CDR2 YSLEER come from the germline V gene. There are 15 residues in the CDR3. Trimming pared 3 bases from V and 1 base from J, leaving 12 bases between. This chain's CDR3 is CASSQGLSTNTEAFF. CDR3 nucleotides: TGCGCCAGCAGCCAGGGATTGTCCACGAACACTGAAGCTTTCTTT.

The chain is built from TRBV9 and TRBJ2-3, with D unclear. The CDR3 has 13 residues. The V gene's germline CDR1 is SGDLS and CDR2 YYNGEE. V gave up 1 base and J gave up 2 bases, with 5 bases separating them. The CDR3 DNA is TGTGCCAGCAGCGTACTGACCACAGATACGCAGTATTTT. Amino acids: CASSVLTTDTQYF.

The J gene is TRBJ2-3, the V gene TRBV5-1, with 10 bases matching TRBD2. Germline V CDR1 and CDR2: SGHRS, YFSETQ. Germline trimming cut 1 base from V and 0 bases from J; bases unmatched to any gene: 2. CDR3 length: 16 amino acids. As DNA, the CDR3 is TGCGCCAGCAGCTTGAAGCGGGGGGGAAGCACAGATACGCAGTATTTT. Protein sequence: CASSLKRGGSTDTQYF.

A few counts support this clone. The V and J genes are TRBV4-3 and TRBJ1-2; D gene ambiguous. Germline CDR1 and CDR2: LGHNA and YSLEER. The V end was cut by 0 bases, the J end by 4 bases, with 9 bases between. This CDR3 spans 14 amino acids. The CDR3 sequence is CASSQEPGGYGYTF. CDR3 DNA: TGCGCCAGCAGCCAAGAACCGGGTGGCTATGGCTACACCTTC.

The chain carries TRBV4-1 and TRBJ1-4; 11 bases map to TRBD1. This CDR3 comprises 15 residues. CDR1 and CDR2 from the germline V gene are MGHRA and YSYEKL. V dropped 2 bases and J dropped 5; count of bases not matched to a gene: 1. The CDR3 bases are TGCGCCAGCAGCCAACGGGACAGGGGGAATGAAAAACTGTTTTTT. This sequence encodes CASSQRDRGNEKLFF.

This sequence joins TRBV11-2 and TRBJ1-1, with 7 nucleotides matching TRBD1. Germline V lookup: CDR1 SGHAT, CDR2 FQNNGV. This CDR3 has 14 residues. The trim removed 2 bases at V and 1 base at J, leaving 1 base unmatched. The CDR3 spells CASSLRQGNTEAFF. In DNA form, the CDR3 reads TGTGCCAGCAGCTTAAGACAGGGGAACACTGAAGCTTTCTTT.

This clone was found once. V usage is TRBV18 and J usage is TRBJ2-1; either TRBD1 or TRBD2 may fit D (5 bases each). V lost 2 bases to trimming and J lost 8 bases, with 13 bases between them. CDR3 length equals 14 residues. Germline V gene lookup returns CDR1 KGHSH and CDR2 LQKENI. The CDR3 loop is CASSPNWQGHEQFF. In DNA form, the CDR3 reads TGTGCCAGCTCACCAAACTGGCAGGGACATGAGCAGTTCTTC.

The J gene is TRBJ1-1, the V gene TRBV28, with D perhaps TRBD1 (6 bases). Germline lookup yields CDR1 MDHEN and CDR2 SYDVKM. The V end was cut by 7 bases, the J end by 0 bases, with 15 bases between. This CDR3 has 15 amino acids. The CDR3 loop reads CASTRTELLNTEAFF. CDR3 in DNA: TGTGCCAGCACACGGACAGAGCTCTTGAACACTGAAGCTTTCTTT.

The chain is built from TRBV19 and TRBJ2-6; maybe TRBD1 (6 bases). The CDR3 covers 17 residues. Trimming took 7 bases from V and 0 from J, leaving 16 bases between them. Germline V CDR1 and CDR2: LNHDA, SQIVND (reference sequence). CDR3 loop: CASTRGRGISGANVLTF. The CDR3 DNA reads as TGTGCCAGTACTAGGGGCAGGGGTATCTCTGGGGCCAACGTCCTGACTTTC.